The rows below give T cell receptor beta chains drawn from one sample of a study of neoadjuvant nivolumab and ipilimumab in lung cancer. Sequencing was performed with immunoSEQ multiplex PCR; in TCRdb, only in-frame clones are kept and a portion is missing. The sample holds around 13,000 clones, less than 75% seen once. Material: peripheral blood, obtained after neoadjuvant nivolumab, alone or with ipilimumab, at or shortly before surgery. The receptors shown here come from an adult with non-small cell lung cancer. Both conserved end residues are part of each CDR3. Each record gives: clone size, D gene, J gene, V gene, CDR3 DNA, CDR3 protein. D genes are given only for firm matches. Some rows mark clone size as missing; the rest say once, few, many or name a class of expanded clone.

NA,TRBD1,TRBJ1-1,TRBV29-1,TGCAGCGGGACGGGACAGATGAACACTGAAGCTTTCTTT,CSGTGQMNTEAFF
once,NA,TRBJ2-1,TRBV20-1,TGCAGTGCTAGTTTAGGGAATGAGCAGTTCTTC,CSASLGNEQFF
NA,TRBD2,TRBJ2-1,TRBV29-1,TGCAGCGTTATTCCTAGCGGTTCCTACAATGAGCAGTTCTTC,CSVIPSGSYNEQFF
NA,TRBD2,TRBJ2-2,TRBV7-9,TGTGCCATCCACGGGACTAGCGGTAGTTTTGGCACCGGGGAGCTGTTTTTT,CAIHGTSGSFGTGELFF
NA,NA,TRBJ2-3,TRBV20-1,TGCAGTGCTAGAGTAGATACGCAGTATTTT,CSARVDTQYF
few,NA,TRBJ2-5,TRBV15,TGTGCCACCAGCAGTTCCGGGATCCTGGGGGAGACCCAGTACTTC,CATSSSGILGETQYF
NA,NA,TRBJ2-7,TRBV11-2,TGTGCCAGCAGCGAAGGAGTCTACGAGCAGTACTTC,CASSEGVYEQYF
NA,NA,TRBJ2-1,TRBV11-2,TGTGCCAGCAGCTTTGGTTCGGGAAGGTACAATGAGCAGTTCTTC,CASSFGSGRYNEQFF
NA,TRBD1,TRBJ1-5,TRBV5-5,TGTGCCAGCAGCCGCGACAGGGGGAACCAGCCCCAGCATTTT,CASSRDRGNQPQHF
few,NA,TRBJ2-1,TRBV30,TGTGCCTGGGCAACCTCGGCGAGAGAGCAGTTCTTC,CAWATSAREQFF
NA,TRBD1,TRBJ2-6,TRBV18,TGTGCCAGCTCACCGGACAGGGCATCGGGGGCCAACGTCCTGACTTTC,CASSPDRASGANVLTF
few,NA,TRBJ1-5,TRBV5-1,TGCGCCAGCAGCTTTACCACAGGTAGCAATCAGCCCCAGCATTTT,CASSFTTGSNQPQHF
NA,TRBD1,TRBJ1-1,TRBV7-3,TGTGCCAGCAGCTCTACAGGGGCGAACACTGAAGCTTTCTTT,CASSSTGANTEAFF
few,TRBD1,TRBJ1-1,TRBV5-1,TGCGCCAGCAGCCCCGGACAGGGCGGGAACACTGAAGCTTTCTTT,CASSPGQGGNTEAFF
NA,TRBD2,TRBJ2-7,TRBV5-1,TGCGCCAGCAGCCCCCCCGGGGCTAGCGGGACCGACGAGCAGTACTTC,CASSPPGASGTDEQYF
NA,NA,TRBJ1-2,TRBV15,TGTGCCACCAGCAGAGCAGGAGTGGCCGGGACCTCCAACTACTATGGCTACACCTTC,CATSRAGVAGTSNYYGYTF
NA,NA,TRBJ1-1,TRBV29-1,TGCAGCGTAAGAGAAGGCAGGGACACTGAAGCTTTCTTT,CSVREGRDTEAFF
once,TRBD1,TRBJ2-5,TRBV7-9,TGTGCCAGCAGCCTCTCGTCGACAGGGGAGACCCAGTACTTC,CASSLSSTGETQYF
NA,NA,TRBJ1-2,TRBV5-1,TGCGCCAGCAGCTTGGGTTCGTCAGGGGACTTGGTCTACACCTTC,CASSLGSSGDLVYTF
NA,NA,TRBJ2-3,TRBV5-1,TGCGCCAGCAGCTTGGGCCCACTTCCAGATACGCAGTATTTT,CASSLGPLPDTQYF
medium-sized,NA,TRBJ1-2,TRBV11-3,TGTGCCAGCAGCTTCCAGGCGACTCATGGCTACACCTTC,CASSFQATHGYTF
NA,NA,TRBJ2-7,TRBV6-5,TGTGCCAGCAGTTACTCCATGGGCAGCAGCTCCTACGAGCAGTACTTC,CASSYSMGSSSYEQYF
NA,NA,TRBJ1-4,TRBV11-2,TGTGCCAGCAGCTTAGGCCCCTCGGTCGGACTGTTTTTT,CASSLGPSVGLFF
few,NA,TRBJ2-1,TRBV7-2,TGTGCCAGCAGCGGGGTAGGTGCTGAGCAGTTCTTC,CASSGVGAEQFF
once,TRBD1,TRBJ2-1,TRBV5-1,TGCGCCAGCAGCTTCTCGGGACAGGGATACAATGAGCAGTTCTTC,CASSFSGQGYNEQFF
NA,NA,TRBJ1-2,TRBV30,TGTGCCTGGAGAGTGAGGGGGTTAAAGGACTATGGCTACACCTTC,CAWRVRGLKDYGYTF
few,TRBD1,TRBJ2-3,TRBV5-4,TGTGCCAGCAGCTGGGGACAGGGCACAGATACGCAGTATTTT,CASSWGQGTDTQYF
NA,NA,TRBJ1-5,TRBV18,TGTGCCAGCTCACCAGGCGGGGCAGGGGGCAATCAGCCCCAGCATTTT,CASSPGGAGGNQPQHF
once,TRBD2,TRBJ2-1,TRBV5-1,TGCGCCAGCAGCTTACTACTAGCGGGAGGGCCTGAGCAGTTCTTC,CASSLLLAGGPEQFF
NA,NA,TRBJ1-4,TRBV30,TGTGCCTGGAGTGTCGACCGTCGGTGGGAAAAACTGTTTTTT,CAWSVDRRWEKLFF
NA,TRBD1,TRBJ2-5,TRBV7-2,TGTGCCAGCAGCACGTTGACAGGGAAGGTAGAGACCCAGTACTTC,CASSTLTGKVETQYF